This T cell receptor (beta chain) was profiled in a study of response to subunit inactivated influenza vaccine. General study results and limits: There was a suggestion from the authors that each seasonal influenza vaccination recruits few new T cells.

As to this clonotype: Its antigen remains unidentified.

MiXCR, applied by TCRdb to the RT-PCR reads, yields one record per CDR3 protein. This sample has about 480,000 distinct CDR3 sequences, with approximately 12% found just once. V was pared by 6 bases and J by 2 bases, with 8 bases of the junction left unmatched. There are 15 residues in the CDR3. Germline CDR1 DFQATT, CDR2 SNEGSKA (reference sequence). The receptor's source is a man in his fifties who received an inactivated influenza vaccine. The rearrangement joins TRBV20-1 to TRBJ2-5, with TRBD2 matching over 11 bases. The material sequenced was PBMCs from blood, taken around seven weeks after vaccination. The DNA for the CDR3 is TGCAGTGCCCCGACTAGCGGGAAAGGGCAAGAGACCCAGTACTTC. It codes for CSAPTSGKGQETQYF.